This T cell receptor (beta chain) stems from a study of blood T cell repertoires in COVID-19. Data came from immunoSEQ multiplex PCR; TCRdb stores just in-frame clones and leaves some out. The table has some 390,000 clones, 75% to 90% seen once. Two negative PCRs, clearance, or symptom resolution had been documented for recovered Cohort 3 donors. This receptor was identified in a man younger than 45 who had recovered from COVID-19. The sequencing input was PBMCs or T cells enriched from blood (not recorded which).

The CDR3 reads CASSPLVRARKRAQHF. The CDR3 nucleotides are TGTGCCAGCTCACCACTTGTCAGGGCTCGGAAAAGGGCCCAGCATTTT. V gene TRBV18 combines with J gene TRBJ1-5; D is possibly TRBD1 (5 bases). CDR1 is KGHSH and CDR2 is LQKENI in the germline V gene. The CDR3 totals 16 residues. Trimming cost V 1 base and J 11 bases, with 21 bases left between them.